This T cell receptor beta chain stems from a study of shared clonotypes between healthy human individuals. Naive CD8 cells lacked CD45RO and underwent positive selection for CCR7, leaving out terminally differentiated effector memory CD45RA+ cells. Evenly divided among several immunoSEQ plates was the genomic DNA of each subset. The assay was immunoSEQ multiplex PCR, and TCRdb's table has in-frame clones only and misses some. Of roughly 550,000 clones listed, over 95% were seen once; the top ten hold 0.11%. Study-wide points: Naive subsets generally exceeded memory subsets in estimated richness.

Comments on this clone: What it recognizes is unknown.

This CDR3 contains 17 residues. The V segment lost 4 bases and the J segment 5 bases; nucleotides outside the gene matches: 13. Germline V gene sequence: CDR1 LNHDA, CDR2 SQIVND (reference sequence). The sequenced sample consisted of naive CD8+ T cells sorted from blood. The receptor's source is a woman younger than 45 in good health. The chain couples TRBV19 to TRBJ2-7, with TRBD1 matching over 11 bases. This chain's CDR3 is CASSTTDRGRFFNEQYF. For the CDR3, the DNA is TGTGCCAGTAGTACGACGGACAGGGGGCGCTTCTTCAACGAGCAGTACTTC.